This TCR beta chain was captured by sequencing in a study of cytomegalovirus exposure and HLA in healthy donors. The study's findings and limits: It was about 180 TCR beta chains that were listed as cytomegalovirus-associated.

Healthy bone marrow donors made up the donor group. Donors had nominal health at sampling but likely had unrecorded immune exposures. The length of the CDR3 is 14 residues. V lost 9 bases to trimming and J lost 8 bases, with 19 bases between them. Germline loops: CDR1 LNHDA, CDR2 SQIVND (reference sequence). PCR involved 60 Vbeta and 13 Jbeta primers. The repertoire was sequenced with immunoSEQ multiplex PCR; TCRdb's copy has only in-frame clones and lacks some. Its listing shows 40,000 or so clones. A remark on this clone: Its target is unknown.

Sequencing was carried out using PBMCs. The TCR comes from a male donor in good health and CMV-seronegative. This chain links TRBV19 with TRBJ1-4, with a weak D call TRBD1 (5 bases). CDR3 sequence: CASSSGGADEKLFF. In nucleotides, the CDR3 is TGTGCCAGCTCCTCCGGAGGGGCAGACGAAAAACTGTTTTTT. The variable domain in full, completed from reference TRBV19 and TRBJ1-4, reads DGGITQSPKYLFRKEGQNVTLSCEQNLNHDAMYWYRQDPGQGLRLIYYSQIVNDFQKGDIAEGYSVSREKKESFPLTVTSAQKNPTAFYLCASSSGGADEKLFFGSGTQLSVL.